A selection of T cell receptor beta chains follows, all from one sample in a study of CD8 T cells in Susac syndrome. Each CDR3 protein gets one entry after TCRdb re-called the immunoSEQ multiplex PCR reads with MiXCR. The data contain 300,000 or so distinct CDR3 sequences, roughly nine tenths of them singletons. Source material: CD4+ T cells from PBMCs. These receptors originate from a human donor with multiple sclerosis. Each CDR3 is given with its conserved first and last residue. Fields, in order: J gene, V gene, clone size, D gene, CDR3 protein, CDR3 DNA. The D gene is left open where the match is weak. Clone size, where shown, is once, few, many, or a class for clones that have expanded.

J gene: TRBJ1-5; V gene: TRBV4-1; clone size: -; D gene: -; CDR3 protein: CASSQDDSLSNQPQHF; CDR3 DNA: TGCGCCAGCAGCCAGGACGACAGTCTGAGCAATCAGCCCCAGCATTTT
J gene: TRBJ1-1; V gene: TRBV2; clone size: -; D gene: -; CDR3 protein: CASSDTGQRDTEAFF; CDR3 DNA: TGTGCCAGCAGTGATACAGGGCAGAGGGACACTGAAGCTTTCTTT
J gene: TRBJ2-1; V gene: TRBV18; clone size: -; D gene: TRBD2; CDR3 protein: CATTEGGRPHGEQFF; CDR3 DNA: TGTGCCACGACGGAAGGCGGGAGGCCGCACGGTGAGCAGTTCTTC
J gene: TRBJ1-5; V gene: TRBV6-5; clone size: -; D gene: -; CDR3 protein: CASSYSGGSSGQPQHF; CDR3 DNA: TGTGCCAGCAGTTACTCAGGGGGGTCTTCAGGTCAGCCCCAGCATTTT
J gene: TRBJ1-2; V gene: TRBV20-1; clone size: -; D gene: TRBD1; CDR3 protein: CSARDQGGRPYGYTF; CDR3 DNA: TGCAGTGCTAGAGATCAGGGGGGCAGACCCTATGGCTACACCTTC
J gene: TRBJ1-3; V gene: TRBV12-3/TRBV12-4; clone size: -; D gene: -; CDR3 protein: CASSRQSSGNTIYF; CDR3 DNA: TGTGCCAGCAGTCGACAGAGCTCTGGAAACACCATATATTTT
J gene: TRBJ1-5; V gene: TRBV20-1; clone size: -; D gene: -; CDR3 protein: CSAGGGNQPQHF; CDR3 DNA: TGCAGTGCTGGGGGGGGCAATCAGCCCCAGCATTTT
J gene: TRBJ1-1; V gene: TRBV5-6; clone size: -; D gene: -; CDR3 protein: CASSPFVRALNTEAFF; CDR3 DNA: TGTGCCAGCAGCCCGTTTGTGCGCGCTCTGAACACTGAAGCTTTCTTT
J gene: TRBJ2-1; V gene: TRBV12-3/TRBV12-4; clone size: -; D gene: TRBD2; CDR3 protein: CASSSTGNLAGGRGNEQFF; CDR3 DNA: TGTGCCAGCAGTTCAACGGGCAATTTAGCGGGGGGGCGGGGCAATGAGCAGTTCTTC
J gene: TRBJ2-7; V gene: TRBV12-3/TRBV12-4; clone size: -; D gene: TRBD2; CDR3 protein: CASSPPGLAGRNEQYF; CDR3 DNA: TGTGCCAGCAGTCCTCCGGGACTAGCGGGGCGTAACGAGCAGTACTTC
J gene: TRBJ1-3; V gene: TRBV9; clone size: -; D gene: -; CDR3 protein: CASSKSNSGNTIYF; CDR3 DNA: TGTGCCAGCAGCAAAAGTAACTCTGGAAACACCATATATTTT
J gene: TRBJ2-3; V gene: TRBV4-2; clone size: -; D gene: TRBD2; CDR3 protein: CASSEVQRGDTQYF; CDR3 DNA: TGTGCCAGCAGCGAAGTACAGCGGGGTGATACGCAGTATTTT
J gene: TRBJ1-4; V gene: TRBV18; clone size: -; D gene: TRBD1; CDR3 protein: CASSPDRIANEKLFF; CDR3 DNA: TGTGCCAGCTCACCGGACAGGATTGCTAATGAAAAACTGTTTTTT
J gene: TRBJ2-1; V gene: TRBV6-5; clone size: -; D gene: TRBD2; CDR3 protein: CASSYSSGGGPDEQFF; CDR3 DNA: TGTGCCAGCAGTTACTCCTCTGGGGGAGGGCCCGATGAGCAGTTCTTC
J gene: TRBJ1-1; V gene: TRBV30; clone size: -; D gene: -; CDR3 protein: CAWSGLKPLGDTEAFF; CDR3 DNA: TGTGCCTGGAGTGGGTTGAAACCGTTGGGCGACACTGAAGCTTTCTTT
J gene: TRBJ2-1; V gene: TRBV7-2; clone size: -; D gene: -; CDR3 protein: CASSWGGALDNEQFF; CDR3 DNA: TGTGCCAGCAGCTGGGGGGGGGCGCTTGATAATGAGCAGTTCTTC
J gene: TRBJ2-1; V gene: TRBV20-1; clone size: -; D gene: TRBD2; CDR3 protein: CSASSPSGGHLSYNEQFF; CDR3 DNA: TGCAGTGCTAGTAGTCCTAGCGGGGGCCACCTGTCCTACAATGAGCAGTTCTTC
J gene: TRBJ2-5; V gene: TRBV7-2; clone size: -; D gene: -; CDR3 protein: CASSLTGTAGWETQYF; CDR3 DNA: TGTGCCAGCAGCTTGACCGGGACCGCAGGATGGGAGACCCAGTACTTC
J gene: TRBJ2-2; V gene: TRBV7-3; clone size: -; D gene: -; CDR3 protein: CASARDPNTGELFF; CDR3 DNA: TGTGCCAGCGCTCGAGACCCGAACACCGGGGAGCTGTTTTTT
J gene: TRBJ1-1; V gene: TRBV10-3; clone size: -; D gene: TRBD1; CDR3 protein: CAMGDRNTEAFF; CDR3 DNA: TGTGCCATGGGGGACAGGAACACTGAAGCTTTCTTT
J gene: TRBJ2-3; V gene: TRBV19; clone size: -; D gene: -; CDR3 protein: CASTPGDASTDTQYF; CDR3 DNA: TGTGCCAGTACCCCGGGGGATGCCAGCACAGATACGCAGTATTTT
J gene: TRBJ2-1; V gene: TRBV20-1; clone size: -; D gene: TRBD2; CDR3 protein: CSALPGLADYNEQFF; CDR3 DNA: TGCAGTGCCCTCCCGGGACTAGCGGACTACAATGAGCAGTTCTTC
J gene: TRBJ1-2; V gene: TRBV14; clone size: -; D gene: -; CDR3 protein: CASSPTARYYGYTF; CDR3 DNA: TGTGCCAGCAGCCCGACGGCCCGCTACTATGGCTACACCTTC
J gene: TRBJ1-4; V gene: TRBV20-1; clone size: -; D gene: TRBD1; CDR3 protein: CSATSRMTGGHEKLFF; CDR3 DNA: TGCAGTGCTACGTCCCGAATGACAGGGGGCCATGAAAAACTGTTTTTT
J gene: TRBJ2-7; V gene: TRBV11-3; clone size: -; D gene: TRBD1; CDR3 protein: CASSLGQSSYEQYF; CDR3 DNA: TGTGCCAGCAGCTTGGGACAGAGCTCCTACGAGCAGTACTTC
J gene: TRBJ2-7; V gene: TRBV2; clone size: -; D gene: TRBD1; CDR3 protein: CASRSGTGADEQYF; CDR3 DNA: TGTGCCAGCAGATCGGGGACAGGGGCCGACGAGCAGTACTTC
J gene: TRBJ1-5; V gene: TRBV6-2/TRBV6-3; clone size: -; D gene: -; CDR3 protein: CASSYSRSDSNQPQHF; CDR3 DNA: TGTGCCAGCAGTTACTCGAGATCGGATAGCAATCAGCCCCAGCATTTT
J gene: TRBJ1-5; V gene: TRBV12-3/TRBV12-4; clone size: -; D gene: -; CDR3 protein: CASSLGVAGVFQPQHF; CDR3 DNA: TGTGCCAGCAGTTTAGGAGTGGCAGGGGTTTTTCAGCCCCAGCATTTT
J gene: TRBJ2-2; V gene: TRBV20-1; clone size: -; D gene: -; CDR3 protein: CSARTLDPITGELFF; CDR3 DNA: TGCAGTGCGAGAACACTAGACCCTATCACCGGGGAGCTGTTTTTT
J gene: TRBJ2-3; V gene: TRBV6-9; clone size: -; D gene: TRBD2; CDR3 protein: CASSPGGAAGGTQYF; CDR3 DNA: TGTGCCAGCAGCCCGGGGGGGGCGGCCGGGGGTACGCAGTATTTT
J gene: TRBJ1-1; V gene: TRBV20-1; clone size: -; D gene: -; CDR3 protein: CSASGLFEKNTEAFF; CDR3 DNA: TGCAGTGCTAGCGGTTTGTTTGAGAAGAACACTGAAGCTTTCTTT
J gene: TRBJ2-3; V gene: TRBV7-3; clone size: -; D gene: TRBD2; CDR3 protein: CASSFLAGAPDTQYF; CDR3 DNA: TGTGCCAGCAGCTTCCTAGCGGGAGCCCCAGATACGCAGTATTTT
J gene: TRBJ2-7; V gene: TRBV6-5; clone size: -; D gene: TRBD2; CDR3 protein: CASSYSGGTSFEQYF; CDR3 DNA: TGTGCCAGCAGTTACTCGGGTGGGACTAGCTTCGAGCAGTACTTC
J gene: TRBJ1-4; V gene: TRBV13; clone size: few; D gene: -; CDR3 protein: CASSLRGPNEKLFF; CDR3 DNA: TGTGCCAGCAGCTTACGCGGGCCTAATGAAAAACTGTTTTTT
J gene: TRBJ2-2; V gene: TRBV30; clone size: -; D gene: TRBD2; CDR3 protein: CAWRSYGTIGELFF; CDR3 DNA: TGTGCCTGGAGGTCCTACGGGACTATAGGGGAGCTGTTTTTT
J gene: TRBJ2-2; V gene: TRBV7-2; clone size: -; D gene: -; CDR3 protein: CASIPREFTGELFF; CDR3 DNA: TGTGCCAGCATCCCTAGGGAGTTTACCGGGGAGCTGTTTTTT